The next 2 T cell receptor beta chains were all read from a single sample in a study of technical replicates of blood from a handful of donors. The protocol was immunoSEQ multiplex PCR, while the TCRdb copy is restricted to in-frame clones and leaves out a portion. The sample lists roughly 70,000 clones, about 97% occurring once. The sequencing sample was made of T cells isolated from PBMCs. The receptors stem from a human donor in good health.

The genes are TRBV27 and TRBJ1-2, with TRBD1 as a possible D gene (6 bases). Germline V gene lookup returns CDR1 MNHEY and CDR2 SMNVEV (reference sequence). V gave up 8 bases and J gave up 8 bases, with 18 bases separating them. The CDR3 is 13 amino acids. The CDR3, as DNA: TGTGCCAGCGGACCTGGGACATTGGGGGGCTACACCTTC. This translates into CASGPGTLGGYTF.

The chain joins TRBV11-2 to TRBJ2-7; 8 positions agree with TRBD1. V shed 2 bases, J shed 2 bases, and the junction held 8 bases outside the gene matches. CDR1 SGHAT and CDR2 FQNNGV come from the germline V gene. CDR3 length: 16 amino acids. CDR3 nucleotide sequence: TGTGCCAGCAGCTTATTCCGGACAGGGCCGGCCTACGAGCAGTACTTC. Protein: CASSLFRTGPAYEQYF.